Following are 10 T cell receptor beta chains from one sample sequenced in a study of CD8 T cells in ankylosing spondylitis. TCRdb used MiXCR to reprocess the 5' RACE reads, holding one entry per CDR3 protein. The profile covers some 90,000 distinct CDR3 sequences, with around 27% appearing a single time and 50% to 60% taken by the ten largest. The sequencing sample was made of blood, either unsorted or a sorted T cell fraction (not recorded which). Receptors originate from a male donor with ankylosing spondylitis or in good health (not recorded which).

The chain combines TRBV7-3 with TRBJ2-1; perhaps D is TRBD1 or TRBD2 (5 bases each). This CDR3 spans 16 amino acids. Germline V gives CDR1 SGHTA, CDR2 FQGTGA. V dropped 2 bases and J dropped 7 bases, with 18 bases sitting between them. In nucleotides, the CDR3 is TGTGCCAGCAGCTTACAGGGCGGCGGGCCGGGGAATGAGCAGTTCTTC. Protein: CASSLQGGGPGNEQFF.

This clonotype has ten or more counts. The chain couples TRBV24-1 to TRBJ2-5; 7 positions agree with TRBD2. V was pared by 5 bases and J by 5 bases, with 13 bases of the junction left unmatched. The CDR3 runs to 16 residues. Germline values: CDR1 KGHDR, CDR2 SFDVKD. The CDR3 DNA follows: TGTGCCACCAGTGCCTATAGTCCCGGCGGGAGCGAGACCCAGTACTTC. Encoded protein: CATSAYSPGGSETQYF.

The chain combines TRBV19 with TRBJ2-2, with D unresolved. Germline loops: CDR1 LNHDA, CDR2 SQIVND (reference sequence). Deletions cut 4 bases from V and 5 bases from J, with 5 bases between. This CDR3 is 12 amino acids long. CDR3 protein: CASSTLTGELFF. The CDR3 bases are TGTGCCAGTAGTACCCTAACCGGGGAGCTGTTTTTT.

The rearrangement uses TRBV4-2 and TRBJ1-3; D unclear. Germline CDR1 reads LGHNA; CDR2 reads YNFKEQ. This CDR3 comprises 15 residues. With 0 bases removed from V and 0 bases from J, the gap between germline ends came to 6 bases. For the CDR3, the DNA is TGTGCCAGCAGCCAAGAAGCATTCTCTGGAAACACCATATATTTT. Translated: CASSQEAFSGNTIYF.

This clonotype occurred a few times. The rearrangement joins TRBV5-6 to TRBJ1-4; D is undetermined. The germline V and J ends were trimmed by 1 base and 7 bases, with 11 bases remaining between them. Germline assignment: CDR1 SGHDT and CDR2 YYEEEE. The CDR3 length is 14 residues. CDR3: CASSLPRLGEKLFF. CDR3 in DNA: TGTGCCAGCAGCTTGCCCCGGTTGGGTGAAAAACTGTTTTTT.

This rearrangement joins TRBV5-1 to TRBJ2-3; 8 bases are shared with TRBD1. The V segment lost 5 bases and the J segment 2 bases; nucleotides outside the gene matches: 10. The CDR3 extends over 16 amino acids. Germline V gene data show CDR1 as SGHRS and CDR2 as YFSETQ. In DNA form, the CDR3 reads TGCGCCAGCAGGCGGACGACAGGGGCGACCACAGATACGCAGTATTTT. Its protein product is CASRRTTGATTDTQYF.

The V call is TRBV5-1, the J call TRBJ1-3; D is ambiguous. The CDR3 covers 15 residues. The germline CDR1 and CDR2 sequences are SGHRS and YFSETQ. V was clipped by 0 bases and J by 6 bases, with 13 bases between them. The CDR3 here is CASSLEAGRTNTIYF. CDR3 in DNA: TGCGCCAGCAGCTTGGAAGCAGGTCGAACAAACACCATATATTTT.

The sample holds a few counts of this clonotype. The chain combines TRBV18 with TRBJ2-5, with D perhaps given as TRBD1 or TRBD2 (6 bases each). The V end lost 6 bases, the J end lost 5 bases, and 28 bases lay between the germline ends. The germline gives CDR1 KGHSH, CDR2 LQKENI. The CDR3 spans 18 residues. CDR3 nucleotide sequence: TGTGCCAGCTCCCGGCGCTACACAGGAGGGGGGATTGAGGAGACCCAGTACTTC. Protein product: CASSRRYTGGGIEETQYF.

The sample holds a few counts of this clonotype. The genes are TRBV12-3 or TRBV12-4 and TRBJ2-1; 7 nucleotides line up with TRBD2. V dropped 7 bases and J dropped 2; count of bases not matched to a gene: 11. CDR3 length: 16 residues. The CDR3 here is CASIKYAGVTYNEQFF. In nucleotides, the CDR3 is TGTGCCAGCATTAAGTACGCGGGAGTGACCTACAATGAGCAGTTCTTC.

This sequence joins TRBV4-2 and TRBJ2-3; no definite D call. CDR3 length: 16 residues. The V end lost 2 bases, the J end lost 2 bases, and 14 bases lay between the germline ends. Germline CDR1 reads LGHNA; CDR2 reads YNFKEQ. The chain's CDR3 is CASSQRTGLATDTQYF. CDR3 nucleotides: TGTGCCAGCAGCCAACGGACGGGCCTCGCCACAGATACGCAGTATTTT.